Listed below are T cell receptor beta chains from one sample, sequenced in a study of beta chain features in type 1 diabetes. Only in-frame clones appear in the TCRdb table, and some are missing; sequencing was by immunoSEQ multiplex PCR. The table records 680,000 or so clones, roughly 12% of them present only once. The sample was naive CD4+ T cells from blood. These receptor sequences come from a man aged 18 to 30 with type 1 diabetes. CDR3s include the opening cysteine and the closing phenylalanine or tryptophan. The order of the fields is CDR3 protein, CDR3 DNA, D gene, clone size, CDR3 length, J gene, V gene. D genes are given only for firm matches. A clone size is listed for some rows: how often the clone was seen (once, few, many), or a class if it is expanded.

CDR3 protein: CASSLGLRRTDNEQFF; CDR3 DNA: TGTGCCAGCAGCTTAGGCCTTCGTAGGACCGACAATGAGCAGTTCTTC; D gene: .; clone size: .; CDR3 length: 16; J gene: TRBJ2-1; V gene: TRBV7-6
CDR3 protein: CASSQIAGNYEQYF; CDR3 DNA: TGTGCCAGCAGCCAGATTGCGGGGAACTACGAGCAGTACTTC; D gene: .; clone size: few; CDR3 length: 14; J gene: TRBJ2-7; V gene: TRBV14
CDR3 protein: CASKNRGPSYEQYF; CDR3 DNA: TGTGCCAGCAAAAACCGGGGGCCTTCCTACGAGCAGTACTTC; D gene: .; clone size: .; CDR3 length: 14; J gene: TRBJ2-7; V gene: TRBV27
CDR3 protein: CATSSKLSESQHF; CDR3 DNA: TGTGCCACCAGCAGTAAACTTTCGGAATCCCAGCATTTT; D gene: .; clone size: .; CDR3 length: 13; J gene: TRBJ1-5; V gene: TRBV15
CDR3 protein: CASSQNRDTQYF; CDR3 DNA: TGTGCCAGCAGCCAAAACCGGGACACGCAGTATTTT; D gene: .; clone size: few; CDR3 length: 12; J gene: TRBJ2-3; V gene: TRBV11-1
CDR3 protein: CASSPPGGNGDTQYF; CDR3 DNA: TGTGCCAGCTCACCACCGGGGGGCAATGGAGATACGCAGTATTTT; D gene: .; clone size: few; CDR3 length: 15; J gene: TRBJ2-3; V gene: TRBV18
CDR3 protein: CASSLVAGGPETQYF; CDR3 DNA: TGTGCCAGCAGCTTAGTAGCGGGGGGGCCAGAGACCCAGTACTTC; D gene: TRBD2; clone size: .; CDR3 length: 15; J gene: TRBJ2-5; V gene: TRBV11-3
CDR3 protein: CASRGIRGPDTEAFF; CDR3 DNA: TGTGCCAGCAGGGGGATCAGGGGGCCTGACACTGAAGCTTTCTTT; D gene: TRBD1; clone size: few; CDR3 length: 15; J gene: TRBJ1-1; V gene: TRBV6-1
CDR3 protein: CSVAYGQDYEQYF; CDR3 DNA: TGCAGCGTGGCATACGGACAGGACTACGAGCAGTACTTC; D gene: TRBD1; clone size: few; CDR3 length: 13; J gene: TRBJ2-7; V gene: TRBV29-1
CDR3 protein: CASSFTGNTGELFF; CDR3 DNA: TGCGCCAGCAGCTTTACAGGGAACACCGGGGAGCTGTTTTTT; D gene: .; clone size: .; CDR3 length: 14; J gene: TRBJ2-2; V gene: TRBV5-1
CDR3 protein: CAWSGRGKGPYGYTF; CDR3 DNA: TGTGCCTGGAGTGGGAGAGGAAAGGGCCCCTATGGCTACACCTTC; D gene: .; clone size: few; CDR3 length: 15; J gene: TRBJ1-2; V gene: TRBV30
CDR3 protein: CASSHGQGGTEAFF; CDR3 DNA: TGTGCCAGCAGCCACGGACAGGGTGGGACTGAAGCTTTCTTT; D gene: TRBD1; clone size: few; CDR3 length: 14; J gene: TRBJ1-1; V gene: TRBV7-2
CDR3 protein: CATSGDLTGVGNTIYF; CDR3 DNA: TGTGCCACCAGCGGAGATTTGACAGGGGTCGGAAACACCATATATTTT; D gene: TRBD1; clone size: .; CDR3 length: 16; J gene: TRBJ1-3; V gene: TRBV15
CDR3 protein: CASSRDYQGELFF; CDR3 DNA: TGTGCCAGCAGCCGGGACTATCAGGGGGAGCTGTTTTTT; D gene: TRBD2; clone size: few; CDR3 length: 13; J gene: TRBJ2-2; V gene: TRBV5-4
CDR3 protein: CASSLGVNEQYF; CDR3 DNA: TGTGCCAGCAGCTTAGGGGTGAACGAGCAGTACTTC; D gene: .; clone size: few; CDR3 length: 12; J gene: TRBJ2-7; V gene: TRBV7-9
CDR3 protein: CSVELRGVSTEAFF; CDR3 DNA: TGCAGCGTTGAACTTCGGGGGGTGAGCACTGAAGCTTTCTTT; D gene: .; clone size: .; CDR3 length: 14; J gene: TRBJ1-1; V gene: TRBV29-1
CDR3 protein: CATGTSSDTQYF; CDR3 DNA: TGTGCCACCGGGACTAGTAGCGATACGCAGTATTTT; D gene: TRBD2; clone size: few; CDR3 length: 12; J gene: TRBJ2-3; V gene: TRBV9
CDR3 protein: CASSSQWFGVGTEAFF; CDR3 DNA: TGTGCCAGTAGCTCCCAGTGGTTCGGGGTAGGTACTGAAGCTTTCTTT; D gene: .; clone size: few; CDR3 length: 16; J gene: TRBJ1-1; V gene: TRBV19
CDR3 protein: CASSQGPGTGNEKLFF; CDR3 DNA: TGCGCCAGCAGCCAAGGTCCCGGGACAGGGAATGAAAAACTGTTTTTT; D gene: TRBD1; clone size: few; CDR3 length: 16; J gene: TRBJ1-4; V gene: TRBV4-1
CDR3 protein: CASSPPGQVGSPLHF; CDR3 DNA: TGTGCCAGCAGCCCTCCAGGACAGGTCGGATCACCCCTCCACTTT; D gene: TRBD1; clone size: .; CDR3 length: 15; J gene: TRBJ1-6; V gene: TRBV9
CDR3 protein: CASSHPSGGLNNEQFF; CDR3 DNA: TGTGCCAGCAGCCATCCTAGCGGGGGGCTTAACAATGAGCAGTTCTTC; D gene: TRBD2; clone size: few; CDR3 length: 16; J gene: TRBJ2-1; V gene: TRBV7-2
CDR3 protein: CASSGDSTVTARGYTF; CDR3 DNA: TGTGCCAGCAGTGGGGACTCGACAGTTACAGCTAGGGGCTACACCTTC; D gene: .; clone size: few; CDR3 length: 16; J gene: TRBJ1-2; V gene: TRBV25-1
CDR3 protein: CASSQGTIRETQYF; CDR3 DNA: TGTGCCAGCAGCCAAGGGACTATTCGGGAGACCCAGTACTTC; D gene: .; clone size: few; CDR3 length: 14; J gene: TRBJ2-5; V gene: TRBV14
CDR3 protein: CASSMGTNYGYTF; CDR3 DNA: TGTGCCAGTAGTATGGGAACCAACTATGGCTACACCTTC; D gene: .; clone size: few; CDR3 length: 13; J gene: TRBJ1-2; V gene: TRBV19
CDR3 protein: CASISGQGLGNQPQHF; CDR3 DNA: TGTGCCAGCATATCGGGCCAGGGATTAGGCAATCAGCCCCAGCATTTT; D gene: .; clone size: few; CDR3 length: 16; J gene: TRBJ1-5; V gene: TRBV28
CDR3 protein: CASENYRDSYEQYF; CDR3 DNA: TGTGCCAGCGAGAATTATAGAGACTCCTACGAGCAGTACTTC; D gene: .; clone size: .; CDR3 length: 14; J gene: TRBJ2-7; V gene: TRBV28
CDR3 protein: CASGSPGQGGNIQYF; CDR3 DNA: TGTGCTAGTGGTTCACCAGGACAGGGGGGAAACATTCAGTACTTC; D gene: TRBD1; clone size: .; CDR3 length: 15; J gene: TRBJ2-4; V gene: TRBV12-5
CDR3 protein: CARGGWEKLFF; CDR3 DNA: TGTGCCCGGGGGGGCTGGGAAAAACTGTTTTTT; D gene: .; clone size: .; CDR3 length: 11; J gene: TRBJ1-4; V gene: TRBV7-2
CDR3 protein: CASSPRQGSSSYNSPLHF; CDR3 DNA: TGTGCCAGCAGCCCCCGACAGGGGTCAAGCTCCTATAATTCACCCCTCCACTTT; D gene: TRBD1; clone size: few; CDR3 length: 18; J gene: TRBJ1-6; V gene: TRBV7-2
CDR3 protein: CASSLGHSNTGELFF; CDR3 DNA: TGTGCCAGCAGCTTAGGCCATTCGAACACCGGGGAGCTGTTTTTT; D gene: .; clone size: few; CDR3 length: 15; J gene: TRBJ2-2; V gene: TRBV13
CDR3 protein: CASSLIQEDYGYTF; CDR3 DNA: TGTGCCAGCAGCTTAATACAGGAAGATTATGGCTACACCTTC; D gene: .; clone size: .; CDR3 length: 14; J gene: TRBJ1-2; V gene: TRBV7-8